A single sample gave rise to the 14 T cell receptor beta chains below, sequenced in a study of blood T cell repertoires in COVID-19. The assay was immunoSEQ multiplex PCR, and TCRdb's table has in-frame clones only and misses some. The sample holds 70,000 to 95,000 clones, around nine tenths seen once. Sequenced material: peripheral blood. All receptors derive from a man in his forties or fifties with acute or convalescent COVID-19.

The CDR3 loop reads CASRDTHYNEQFF. The CDR3 nucleotides read TGTGCCAGCAGAGACACCCACTACAATGAGCAGTTCTTC. The gene calls are TRBV5-4 and TRBJ2-1; D not certain. The V gene lost 5 bases and the J gene lost 3 bases, with 9 bases spanning the gap. This CDR3 has 13 amino acids. In germline, CDR1 is SGHNT, CDR2 YYREEE (reference sequence).

This chain uses TRBV7-9 with TRBJ1-6; D uncertain. This CDR3 is 16 amino acids long. V was pared by 2 bases and J by 0 bases, with 8 bases between. Germline V gives CDR1 SEHNR, CDR2 FQNEAQ (reference sequence). The CDR3 loop is CASSLSGSSYNSPLHF. In nucleotides, the CDR3 is TGTGCCAGCAGCTTATCCGGGAGCTCCTATAATTCACCCCTCCACTTT.

The chain links TRBV4-1 to TRBJ2-3; 8 positions match TRBD1. V was clipped by 4 bases and J by 5 bases; unmatched bases: 11. The CDR3 is made up of 16 amino acids. Germline loops: CDR1 MGHRA, CDR2 YSYEKL. CDR3 amino acids: CASSLQPQGAIDTQYF. The CDR3 DNA reads as TGCGCCAGCAGCCTTCAACCTCAGGGGGCGATAGATACGCAGTATTTT.

J is TRBJ2-7 and V is TRBV7-8, with 9 bases that match TRBD2. V was clipped by 1 base and J by 3 bases; unmatched bases: 4. Germline V gene sequence: CDR1 SGHVS, CDR2 FQNEAQ. The CDR3 totals 15 residues. DNA of the CDR3: TGTGCCAGCAGCTTAGTAGCTAGCGGGATCTACGAGCAGTACTTC. Its translation: CASSLVASGIYEQYF.

The rearrangement links TRBV7-9 to TRBJ2-7, with TRBD2 as a possible D gene (6 bases). Trimming took 9 bases from V and 1 from J, leaving 16 bases between them. There are 14 residues in the CDR3. CDR1 SEHNR and CDR2 FQNEAQ come from the germline V gene (reference sequence). The chain's CDR3 is CASARGGASYEQYF. The CDR3 nucleotides are TGTGCCAGTGCCCGGGGCGGGGCATCCTACGAGCAGTACTTC. The full variable domain, its missing parts supplied by reference TRBV7-9 and TRBJ2-7, is DTGVSQNPRHKITKRGQNVTFRCDPISEHNRLYWYRQTLGQGPEFLTYFQNEAQLEKSRLLSDRFSAERPKGSFSTLEIQRTEQGDSAMYLCASARGGASYEQYFGPGTRLTVT.

This clone was found once. V gene TRBV6-1 combines with J gene TRBJ1-1; TRBD1 agrees at 10 bases. V was pared by 1 base and J by 4 bases, with 0 bases of the junction left unmatched. Germline-derived CDR1 and CDR2 are MNHNS and SASEGT. This CDR3 spans 14 amino acids. CDR3 protein: CASSEGTGGTEAFF. CDR3 DNA sequence: TGTGCCAGCAGTGAAGGGACAGGGGGCACTGAAGCTTTCTTT.

The chain links TRBV19 to TRBJ1-5; tentatively, D is TRBD1 (5 bases). The CDR3 covers 15 residues. The germline V gene encodes CDR1 LNHDA and CDR2 SQIVND (reference sequence). The V end was cut by 7 bases, the J end by 9 bases, with 22 bases between. CDR3 coding DNA: TGTGCCAGTAAAAGTGGGGCCTCCAGGGTTTGGCCCCAGCATTTT. Its translation is CASKSGASRVWPQHF.

The CDR3 loop reads CATGSYTDTQYF. The CDR3 bases are TGTGCCACCGGGTCATACACAGATACGCAGTATTTT. The genes are TRBV3-1 (or the pseudogene TRBV3-2) and TRBJ2-3; D gene ambiguous. The CDR3 extends over 12 amino acids. Germline CDR1 reads LGHDT; CDR2 reads YNNKEL (reference sequence). The germline V and J ends were trimmed by 10 bases and 2 bases, with 10 bases remaining between them.

This clone has just a few counts. V gene TRBV5-8 combines with J gene TRBJ2-2; 11 bases fit TRBD2. CDR3 length equals 17 residues. Germline V gives CDR1 SGHTS, CDR2 YDEGEE. With 2 bases clipped from V and 0 bases from J, the junction kept 3 bases outside the gene matches. CDR3 nucleotides: TGTGCCAGCAGCTTCGTAGCGGGAGGGGCGAACACCGGGGAGCTGTTTTTT. This translates into CASSFVAGGANTGELFF. The complete variable domain, with remaining parts taken from reference TRBV5-8 and TRBJ2-2, reads EAGVTQSPTHLIKTRGQQATLRCSPISGHTSVYWYQQALGLGLQFLLWYDEGEERNRGNFPPRFSGRQFPNYSSELNVNALELEDSALYLCASSFVAGGANTGELFFGEGSRLTVL.

The chain joins TRBV11-3 to TRBJ2-3; no clear D gene. V gave up 5 bases and J gave up 5 bases, with 14 bases separating them. CDR3 length: 14 residues. CDR1 is SGHNT and CDR2 is YENEEA in the germline V gene. In DNA, the CDR3 is TGTGCCAGCAGCCCGACCCCTAGAGTAGATACGCAGTATTTT. Translated, it gives CASSPTPRVDTQYF.

The chain combines TRBV6-5 with TRBJ1-2; D ambiguous. The V end lost 7 bases, the J end lost 3 bases, and 15 bases lay between the germline ends. The CDR3 contains 14 residues. Germline CDR1 and CDR2: MNHEY and SVGAGI. Here the CDR3 reads CASNRDWVDYGYTF. CDR3 nucleotides: TGTGCCAGCAATAGAGACTGGGTTGACTATGGCTACACCTTC.

The chain has TRBV7-4 and TRBJ2-7; 7 bases match TRBD1. Germline lookup yields CDR1 SGHVT and CDR2 SQSDAQ. CDR3 length: 9 residues. DNA of the CDR3: TGTGCCAGCACGAGGGGGCGGGACGTC. Amino acids: CASTRGRDV.

The chain carries TRBV19 and TRBJ2-3, with 8 bases matching TRBD1. In germline, CDR1 is LNHDA, CDR2 SQIVND (reference sequence). The CDR3 covers 13 residues. The V segment lost 7 bases and the J segment 5 bases; nucleotides outside the gene matches: 5. The CDR3 nucleotides read TGTGCCAGTACAGGGGGCGCGGGAGATACGCAGTATTTT. Translated: CASTGGAGDTQYF.

The CDR3: CASSVGSRARNEQYF. The CDR3 nucleotides are TGTGCCAGCAGTGTAGGAAGCAGGGCCAGAAACGAGCAGTACTTC. V and J are TRBV2 and TRBJ2-7; maybe TRBD1 (5 bases). The germline CDR1 and CDR2 sequences are SNHLY and FYNNEI. The ends were cut back, 4 bases at V and 5 bases at J, with 18 bases in the middle. The CDR3 is 15 residues long.